The subject of this entry is one T cell receptor (beta chain). This table comes from immunoSEQ multiplex PCR, and its TCRdb copy is limited to in-frame clones, with some not included. The sample lists 150,000 to 200,000 clones, roughly three quarters occurring once. These data are taken from a study of blood T cell repertoires in COVID-19. Between the trimmed V and J ends, which lost 10 bases and 0 bases, there was a span of 16 bases. CDR3 length equals 15 residues. CDR1 is ENHRY and CDR2 is SYGVKD in the germline V gene. The chain recombines TRBV10-3 with TRBJ1-3; weak D call: TRBD1 (5 bases). This TCR was sampled from a man aged 60-69 years with active or convalescent COVID-19. Input material: peripheral blood. The CDR3 DNA reads as TGTGCCAGCAAAACAGGCTCTAACTCTGGAAACACCATATATTTT. Translated: CASKTGSNSGNTIYF.